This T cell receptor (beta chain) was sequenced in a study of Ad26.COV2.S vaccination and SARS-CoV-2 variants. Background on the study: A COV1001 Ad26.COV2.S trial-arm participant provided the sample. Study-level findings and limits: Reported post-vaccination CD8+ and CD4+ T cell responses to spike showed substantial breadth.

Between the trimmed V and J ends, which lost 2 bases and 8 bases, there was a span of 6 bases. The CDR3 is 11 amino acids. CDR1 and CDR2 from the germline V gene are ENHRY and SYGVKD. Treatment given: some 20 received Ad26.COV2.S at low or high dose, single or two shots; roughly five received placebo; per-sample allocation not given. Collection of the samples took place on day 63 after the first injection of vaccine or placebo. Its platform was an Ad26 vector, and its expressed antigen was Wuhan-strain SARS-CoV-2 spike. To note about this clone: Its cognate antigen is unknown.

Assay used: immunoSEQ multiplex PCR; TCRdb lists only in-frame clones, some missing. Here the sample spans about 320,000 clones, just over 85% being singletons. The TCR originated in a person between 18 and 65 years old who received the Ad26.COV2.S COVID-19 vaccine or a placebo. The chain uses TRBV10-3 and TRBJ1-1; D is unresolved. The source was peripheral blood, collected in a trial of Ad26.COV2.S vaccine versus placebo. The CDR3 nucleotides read TGTGCCATCAGTGAGGCGGGAGAAGCTTTCTTT. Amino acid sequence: CAISEAGEAFF.